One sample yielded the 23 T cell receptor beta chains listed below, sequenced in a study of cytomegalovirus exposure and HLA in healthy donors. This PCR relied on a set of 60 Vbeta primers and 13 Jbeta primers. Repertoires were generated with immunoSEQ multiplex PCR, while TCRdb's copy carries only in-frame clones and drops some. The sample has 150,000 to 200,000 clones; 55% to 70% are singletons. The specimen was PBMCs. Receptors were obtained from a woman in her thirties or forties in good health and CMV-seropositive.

DNA for the CDR3: TGCGCCAGCAGCGAGTTAGCGGGGGGCACTCCTGGGGCCAACGTCCTGACTTTC. Translation gives CASSELAGGTPGANVLTF. This sequence joins TRBV5-1 and TRBJ2-6, with 10 bases lining up with TRBD2. Germline V gene lookup returns CDR1 SGHRS and CDR2 YFSETQ. This CDR3 comprises 18 residues. V gave up 4 bases and J gave up 2 bases; unmatched junction bases: 9.

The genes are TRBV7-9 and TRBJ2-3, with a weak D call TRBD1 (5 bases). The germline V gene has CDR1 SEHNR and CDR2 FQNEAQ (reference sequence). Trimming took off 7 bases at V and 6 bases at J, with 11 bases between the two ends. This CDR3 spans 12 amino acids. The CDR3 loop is CASTPGWDTQYF. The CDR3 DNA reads TGTGCCAGCACCCCAGGGTGGGATACGCAGTATTTT.

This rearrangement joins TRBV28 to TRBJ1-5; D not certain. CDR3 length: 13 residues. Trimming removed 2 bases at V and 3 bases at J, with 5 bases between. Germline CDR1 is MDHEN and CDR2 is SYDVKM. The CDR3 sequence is CASSLDYNQPQHF. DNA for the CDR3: TGTGCCAGCAGTTTAGACTACAATCAGCCCCAGCATTTT.

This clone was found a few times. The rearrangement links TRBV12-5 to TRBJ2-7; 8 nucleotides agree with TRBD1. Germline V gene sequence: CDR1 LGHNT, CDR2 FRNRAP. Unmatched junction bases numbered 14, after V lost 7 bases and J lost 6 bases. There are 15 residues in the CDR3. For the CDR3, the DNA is TGTGCTAGTGCCGATACCGGGACAGGCGGTCGCGAGCAGTACTTC. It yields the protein CASADTGTGGREQYF.

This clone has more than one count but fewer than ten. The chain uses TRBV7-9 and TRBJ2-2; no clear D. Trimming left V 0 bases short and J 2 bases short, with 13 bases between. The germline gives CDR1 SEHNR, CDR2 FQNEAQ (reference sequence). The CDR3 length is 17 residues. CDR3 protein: CASSLAPSLGNTGELFF. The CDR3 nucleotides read TGTGCCAGCAGCTTAGCGCCGAGTCTCGGTAACACCGGGGAGCTGTTTTTT.

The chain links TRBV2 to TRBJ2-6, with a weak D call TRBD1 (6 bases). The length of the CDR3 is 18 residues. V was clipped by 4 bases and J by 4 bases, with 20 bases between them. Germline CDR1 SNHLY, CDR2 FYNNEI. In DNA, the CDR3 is TGTGCCAGCAGTGGAACGGGACACAACTTAAACGGGGCCAACGTCCTGACTTTC. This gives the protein CASSGTGHNLNGANVLTF.

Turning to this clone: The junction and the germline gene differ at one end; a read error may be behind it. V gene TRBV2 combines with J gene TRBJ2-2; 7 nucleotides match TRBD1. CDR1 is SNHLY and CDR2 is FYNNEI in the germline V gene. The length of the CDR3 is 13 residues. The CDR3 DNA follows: TGTGCCAGCAGTCTGTCCGGGGCAGGGGGGCTGTTTTTT. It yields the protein CASSLSGAGGLFF. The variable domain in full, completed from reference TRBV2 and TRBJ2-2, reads EPEVTQTPSHQVTQMGQEVILRCVPISNHLYFYWYRQILGQKVEFLVSFYNNEISEKSEIFDDQFSVERPDGSNFTLKIRSTKLEDSAMYFCASSLSGAGGLFFGEGSRLTVL.

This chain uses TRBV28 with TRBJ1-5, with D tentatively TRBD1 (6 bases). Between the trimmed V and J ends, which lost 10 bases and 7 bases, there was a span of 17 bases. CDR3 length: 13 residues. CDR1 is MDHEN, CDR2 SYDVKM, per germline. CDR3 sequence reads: CATLGRGLQPQHF. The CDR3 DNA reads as TGTGCCACCTTGGGTAGGGGGTTACAGCCCCAGCATTTT.

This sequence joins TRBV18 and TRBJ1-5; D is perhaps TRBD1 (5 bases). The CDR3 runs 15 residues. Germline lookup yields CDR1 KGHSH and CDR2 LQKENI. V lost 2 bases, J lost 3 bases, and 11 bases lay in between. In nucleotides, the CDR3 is TGTGCCAGCTCACCAAGTCAGGGAATCAATCAGCCCCAGCATTTT. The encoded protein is CASSPSQGINQPQHF.

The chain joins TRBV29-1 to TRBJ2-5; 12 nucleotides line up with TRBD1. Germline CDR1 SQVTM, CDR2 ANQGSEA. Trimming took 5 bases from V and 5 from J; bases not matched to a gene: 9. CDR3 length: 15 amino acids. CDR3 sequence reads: CSVQQGQGARETQYF. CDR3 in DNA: TGCAGCGTTCAGCAGGGACAGGGGGCACGGGAGACCCAGTACTTC.

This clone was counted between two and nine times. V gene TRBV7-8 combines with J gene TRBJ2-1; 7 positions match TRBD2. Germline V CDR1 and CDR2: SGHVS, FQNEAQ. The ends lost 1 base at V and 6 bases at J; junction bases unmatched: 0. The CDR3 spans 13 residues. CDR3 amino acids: CASSLGLANEQFF. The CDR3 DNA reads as TGTGCCAGCAGCTTAGGACTAGCCAATGAGCAGTTCTTC.

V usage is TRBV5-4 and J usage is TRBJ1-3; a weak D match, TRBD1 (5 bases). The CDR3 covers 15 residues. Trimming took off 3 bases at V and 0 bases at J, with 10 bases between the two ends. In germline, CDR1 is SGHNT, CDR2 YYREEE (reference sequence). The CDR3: CASSWGLTSGNTIYF. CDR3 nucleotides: TGTGCCAGCAGCTGGGGACTTACCTCTGGAAACACCATATATTTT.

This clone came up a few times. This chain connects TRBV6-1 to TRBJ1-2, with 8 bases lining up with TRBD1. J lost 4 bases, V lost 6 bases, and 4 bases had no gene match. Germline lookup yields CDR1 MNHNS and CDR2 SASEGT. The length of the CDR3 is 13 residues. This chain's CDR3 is CASSTGGGYGYTF. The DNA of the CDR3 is TGTGCCAGCAGCACAGGGGGGGGCTATGGCTACACCTTC.

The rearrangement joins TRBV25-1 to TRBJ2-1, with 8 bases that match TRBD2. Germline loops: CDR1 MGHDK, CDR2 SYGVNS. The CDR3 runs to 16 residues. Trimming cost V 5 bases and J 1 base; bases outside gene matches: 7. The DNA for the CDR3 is TGTGCCAGCAGTTCCGGGACTAGGGGGTCCTACAATGAGCAGTTCTTC. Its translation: CASSSGTRGSYNEQFF.

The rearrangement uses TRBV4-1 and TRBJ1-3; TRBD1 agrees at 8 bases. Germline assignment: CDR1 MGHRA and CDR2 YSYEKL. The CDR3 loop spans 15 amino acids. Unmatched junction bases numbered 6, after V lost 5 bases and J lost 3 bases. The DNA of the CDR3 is TGCGCCAGCAGCTGGACAGGGCGGAGTGGAAACACCATATATTTT. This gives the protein CASSWTGRSGNTIYF.

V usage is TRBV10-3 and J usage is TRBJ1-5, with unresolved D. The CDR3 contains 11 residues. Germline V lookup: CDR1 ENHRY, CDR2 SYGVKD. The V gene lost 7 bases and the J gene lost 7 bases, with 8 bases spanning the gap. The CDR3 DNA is TGTGCCATCACGAGGGAGCAGCCCCAGCATTTT. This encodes CAITREQPQHF.

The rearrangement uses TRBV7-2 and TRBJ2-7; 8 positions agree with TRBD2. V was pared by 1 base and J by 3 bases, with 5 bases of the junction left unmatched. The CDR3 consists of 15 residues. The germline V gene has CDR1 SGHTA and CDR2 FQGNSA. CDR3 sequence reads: CASSLDLAGFYEQYF. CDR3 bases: TGTGCCAGCAGCTTAGACCTAGCGGGCTTCTACGAGCAGTACTTC.

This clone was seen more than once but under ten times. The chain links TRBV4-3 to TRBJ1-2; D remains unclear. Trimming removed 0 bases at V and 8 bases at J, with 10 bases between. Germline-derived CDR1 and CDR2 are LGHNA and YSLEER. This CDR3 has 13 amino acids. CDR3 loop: CASSQDRDSGYTF. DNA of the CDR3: TGCGCCAGCAGCCAAGATCGGGATTCCGGCTACACCTTC.

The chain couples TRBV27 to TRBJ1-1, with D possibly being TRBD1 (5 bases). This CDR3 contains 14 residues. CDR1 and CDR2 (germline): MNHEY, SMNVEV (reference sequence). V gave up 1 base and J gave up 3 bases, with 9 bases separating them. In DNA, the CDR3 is TGTGCCAGCAGTTTATTCACGGGGGACACTGAAGCTTTCTTT. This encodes CASSLFTGDTEAFF.

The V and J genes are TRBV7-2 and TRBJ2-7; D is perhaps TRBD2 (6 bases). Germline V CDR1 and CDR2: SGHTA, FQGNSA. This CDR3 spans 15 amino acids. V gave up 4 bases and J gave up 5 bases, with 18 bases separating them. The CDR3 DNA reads TGTGCCAGCAGCTCTAATGGCCTAGCGATCGACGAGCAGTACTTC. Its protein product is CASSSNGLAIDEQYF.

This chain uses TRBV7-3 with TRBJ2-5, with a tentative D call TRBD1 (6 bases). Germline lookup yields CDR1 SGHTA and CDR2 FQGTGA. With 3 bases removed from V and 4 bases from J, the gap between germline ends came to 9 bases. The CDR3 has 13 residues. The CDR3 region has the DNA TGTGCCAGCAGCTTGCAGGGGCCAGAGACCCAGTACTTC. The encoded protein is CASSLQGPETQYF.

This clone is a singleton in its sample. CDR3 DNA sequence: TGTGCCAGCAGTTACGAGCGGGCGGTGGGTCCCAAAAACATTCAGTACTTC. Protein: CASSYERAVGPKNIQYF. The rearrangement joins TRBV7-8 to TRBJ2-4; D might be TRBD2 (6 bases). V was clipped by 6 bases and J by 2 bases, with 20 bases between them. Germline lookup yields CDR1 SGHVS and CDR2 FQNEAQ. The CDR3 extends over 17 amino acids.

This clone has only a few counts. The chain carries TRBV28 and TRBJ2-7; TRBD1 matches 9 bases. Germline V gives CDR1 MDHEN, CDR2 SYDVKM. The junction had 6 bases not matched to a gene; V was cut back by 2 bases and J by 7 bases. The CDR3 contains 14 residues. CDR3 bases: TGTGCCAGCAGTTTAAGGGACAGGGATCGTGAGCAGTACTTC. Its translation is CASSLRDRDREQYF.